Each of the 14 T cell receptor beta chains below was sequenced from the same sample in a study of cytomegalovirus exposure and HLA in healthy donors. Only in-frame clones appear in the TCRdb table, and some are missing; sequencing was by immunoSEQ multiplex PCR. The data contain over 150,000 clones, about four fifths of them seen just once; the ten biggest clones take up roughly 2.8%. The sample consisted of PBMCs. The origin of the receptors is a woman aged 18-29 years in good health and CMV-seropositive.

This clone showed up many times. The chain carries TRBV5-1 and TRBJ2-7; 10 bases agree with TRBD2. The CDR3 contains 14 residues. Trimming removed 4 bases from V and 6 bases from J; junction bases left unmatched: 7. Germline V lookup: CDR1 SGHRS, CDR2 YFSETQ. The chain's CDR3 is CASSPGLAGAEQYF. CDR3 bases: TGCGCCAGCAGCCCCGGGCTAGCGGGGGCCGAGCAGTACTTC.

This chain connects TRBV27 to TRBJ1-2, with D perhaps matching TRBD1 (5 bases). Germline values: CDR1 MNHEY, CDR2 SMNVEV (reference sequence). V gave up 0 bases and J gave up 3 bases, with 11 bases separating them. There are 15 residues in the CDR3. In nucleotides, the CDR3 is TGTGCCAGCAGTTTATCGGCAGGGAAGGACTATGGCTACACCTTC. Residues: CASSLSAGKDYGYTF.

The CDR3 DNA reads as TGTGCCAGCAGCTTGGGGGGTGGAGCGGTTCAGCCCCAGCATTTT. This codes for CASSLGGGAVQPQHF. J is TRBJ1-5 and V is TRBV5-5; no reliable D call. This CDR3 has 15 amino acids. Trimming took off 0 bases at V and 6 bases at J, with 13 bases between the two ends. Germline V gene lookup returns CDR1 SGHKS and CDR2 YYEKEE (reference sequence).

The CDR3 DNA follows: TGTGCCAGCAGCTTAGGGTTCGGGAATGAGCAGTTCTTC. Translating gives CASSLGFGNEQFF. The chain joins TRBV11-3 to TRBJ2-1; D unclear. Germline assignment: CDR1 SGHNT and CDR2 YENEEA. V was pared by 1 base and J by 7 bases, with 8 bases between. The CDR3 covers 13 residues.

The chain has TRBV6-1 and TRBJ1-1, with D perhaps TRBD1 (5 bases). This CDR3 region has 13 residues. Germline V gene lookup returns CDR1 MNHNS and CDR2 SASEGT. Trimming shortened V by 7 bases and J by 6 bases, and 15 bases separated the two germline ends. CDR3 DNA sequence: TGTGCCAGCACCCCCCCAGGGCCGGCTGAAGCTTTCTTT. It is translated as CASTPPGPAEAFF.

The CDR3, as DNA: TGTGCCAGCAGCCCAAGGACAAGCTCTGGAAACACCATATATTTT. Its translation: CASSPRTSSGNTIYF. This chain joins TRBV7-2 and TRBJ1-3, with a weak D call TRBD1 (5 bases). V lost 5 bases, J lost 0 bases, and 11 bases lay in between. Germline CDR1 SGHTA, CDR2 FQGNSA. The CDR3 is 15 residues long.

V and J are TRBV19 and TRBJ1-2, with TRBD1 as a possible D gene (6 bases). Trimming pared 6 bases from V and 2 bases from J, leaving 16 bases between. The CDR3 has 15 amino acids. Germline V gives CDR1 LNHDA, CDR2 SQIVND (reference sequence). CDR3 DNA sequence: TGTGCCAGTAGCAAGCCACTGCAGGGGAACTATGGCTACACCTTC. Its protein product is CASSKPLQGNYGYTF.

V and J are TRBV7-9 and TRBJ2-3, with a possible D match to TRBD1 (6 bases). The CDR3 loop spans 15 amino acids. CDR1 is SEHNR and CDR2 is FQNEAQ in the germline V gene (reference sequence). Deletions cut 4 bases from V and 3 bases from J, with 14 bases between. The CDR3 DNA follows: TGTGCCAGCAGCTCCCTACAGAGGGGGACAGATACGCAGTATTTT. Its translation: CASSSLQRGTDTQYF. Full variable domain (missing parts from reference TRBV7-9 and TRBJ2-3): DTGVSQNPRHKITKRGQNVTFRCDPISEHNRLYWYRQTLGQGPEFLTYFQNEAQLEKSRLLSDRFSAERPKGSFSTLEIQRTEQGDSAMYLCASSSLQRGTDTQYFGPGTRLTVL.

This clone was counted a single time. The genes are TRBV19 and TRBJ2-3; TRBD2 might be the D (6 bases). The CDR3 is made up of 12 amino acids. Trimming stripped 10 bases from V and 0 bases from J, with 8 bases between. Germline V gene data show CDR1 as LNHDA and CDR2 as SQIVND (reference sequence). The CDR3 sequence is CATRGSTDTQYF. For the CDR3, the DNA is TGTGCCACCCGGGGGAGCACAGATACGCAGTATTTT.

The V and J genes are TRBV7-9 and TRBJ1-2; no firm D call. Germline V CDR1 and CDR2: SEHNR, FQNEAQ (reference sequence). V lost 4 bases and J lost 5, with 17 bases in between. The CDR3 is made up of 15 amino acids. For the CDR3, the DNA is TGTGCCAGCAGCTCTAAGACGGGAGCGGCTTATGGCTACACCTTC. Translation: CASSSKTGAAYGYTF.

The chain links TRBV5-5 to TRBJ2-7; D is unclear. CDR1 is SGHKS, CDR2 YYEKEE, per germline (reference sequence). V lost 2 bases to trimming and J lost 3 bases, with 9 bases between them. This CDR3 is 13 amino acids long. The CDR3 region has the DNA TGTGCCAGCAGCTTCCGACACGGCTACGAGCAGTACTTC. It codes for CASSFRHGYEQYF.

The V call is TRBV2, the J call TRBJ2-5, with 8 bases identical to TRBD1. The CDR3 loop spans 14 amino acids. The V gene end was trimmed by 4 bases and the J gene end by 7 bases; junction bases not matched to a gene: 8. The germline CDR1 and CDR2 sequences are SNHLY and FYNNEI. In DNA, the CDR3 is TGTGCCAGCAGTGCAGGACAGGGACGTGGGACCCAGTACTTC. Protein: CASSAGQGRGTQYF.

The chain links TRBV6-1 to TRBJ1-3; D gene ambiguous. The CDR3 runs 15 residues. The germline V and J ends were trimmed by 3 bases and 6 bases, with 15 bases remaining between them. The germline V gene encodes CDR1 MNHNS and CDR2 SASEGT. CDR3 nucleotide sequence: TGTGCCAGCAGTGAGGCGGAGAGAGTGCAAAACACCATATATTTT. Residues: CASSEAERVQNTIYF.

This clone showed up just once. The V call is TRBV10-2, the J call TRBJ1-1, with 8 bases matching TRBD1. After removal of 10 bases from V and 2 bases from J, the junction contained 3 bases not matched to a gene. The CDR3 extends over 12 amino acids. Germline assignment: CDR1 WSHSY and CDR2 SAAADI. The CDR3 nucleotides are TGCGCCACCGGACAGGGTAACACTGAAGCTTTCTTT. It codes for CATGQGNTEAFF.